These 7 T cell receptor beta chains came from one sample sequenced in a study of cytomegalovirus exposure and HLA in healthy donors. Generated by immunoSEQ multiplex PCR, the TCRdb table keeps only in-frame clones and is missing some. The sample carries tens of thousands of clones, approximately 94% recorded once. The sample comprised PBMCs. The receptors derive from a young man in good health and CMV-seropositive.

This chain uses TRBV4-1 with TRBJ2-2, with 8 bases lining up with TRBD2. The CDR3 consists of 16 residues. The J segment lost 5 bases and the V segment lost 1 base, leaving 6 bases of the junction unmatched. Per germline, CDR1 MGHRA and CDR2 YSYEKL. The CDR3 spells CASSQGLRGGTGELFF. For the CDR3, the DNA is TGCGCCAGCAGCCAAGGGCTTCGGGGGGGTACCGGGGAGCTGTTTTTT.

The chain combines TRBV14 with TRBJ1-2; TRBD1 might be the D (6 bases). The CDR3 spans 14 residues. V dropped 2 bases and J dropped 4 bases, with 11 bases sitting between them. Germline CDR1 reads SGHDN; CDR2 reads FVKESK. CDR3 sequence: CASSQFQGIYGYTF. The CDR3 DNA sequence: TGTGCCAGCAGCCAATTTCAGGGGATCTATGGCTACACCTTC.

V gene TRBV5-1 combines with J gene TRBJ2-7, with 9 bases fitting TRBD2. The CDR3 totals 17 residues. Trimming took 0 bases from V and 0 from J; bases not matched to a gene: 7. Germline V gene lookup returns CDR1 SGHRS and CDR2 YFSETQ. This CDR3 is CASSLGLAALSSYEQYF. CDR3 sequence (DNA): TGCGCCAGCAGCTTGGGACTAGCGGCCCTTAGCTCCTACGAGCAGTACTTC.

This rearrangement joins TRBV27 to TRBJ2-7; 7 bases agree with TRBD2. This CDR3 region has 15 residues. V shed 3 bases and J 2 bases; nucleotides not matched to a gene: 7. CDR1 MNHEY and CDR2 SMNVEV come from the germline V gene (reference sequence). The CDR3 nucleotides are TGTGCCAGCAGTTTGTCGAGCGGGATACCCTACGAGCAGTACTTC. It yields the protein CASSLSSGIPYEQYF.

The genes are TRBV6-5 and TRBJ1-2; D is perhaps TRBD1 (5 bases). CDR1 MNHEY and CDR2 SVGAGI come from the germline V gene. CDR3 size: 14 residues. V dropped 6 bases and J dropped 0 bases, with 11 bases sitting between them. CDR3 DNA: TGTGCCAGCAGAGACAGTCCTGCTAACTATGGCTACACCTTC. Its protein product is CASRDSPANYGYTF.

The chain employs TRBV21-1 and TRBJ2-7; the table gives TRBD1 as D, unverified against the DNA. TRBV21-1 is listed as a pseudogene. The CDR3 loop spans 14 amino acids. CDR3: CASSEAPDSYEQYF. CDR3 in DNA: TGTGCCAGCAGCGAAGCACCAGACTCCTACGAGCAGTACTTC.

This chain links TRBV6-1 with TRBJ2-7, with 8 bases that match TRBD1. This CDR3 contains 15 residues. Trimming at V came to 4 bases and at J to 2 bases, leaving 7 bases not matched to a gene. Germline V CDR1 and CDR2: MNHNS, SASEGT. CDR3 DNA sequence: TGTGCCAGCAGTGTCTTACAGGGGGTCCCCTACGAGCAGTACTTC. It is translated as CASSVLQGVPYEQYF.